This T cell receptor beta chain is drawn from a study of shared clonotypes between healthy human individuals. TCRdb keeps only in-frame clones here, not all; method: immunoSEQ multiplex PCR. The sample carries about 1 million clones, more than 60% recorded once. With V trimmed by 6 bases and J by 7 bases, 6 bases remained unmatched. The germline V gene has CDR1 MDHEN and CDR2 SYDVKM. The CDR3 contains 13 residues. Concerning this clone itself: Antigen specificity is unknown.

Study-level findings and limits: Across subsets, estimated richness was generally greater for naive than for memory populations. Despite large depth, sorted-subset datasets appeared incompletely sequenced.

The TCR originated in a man aged 18 to 29 in good health. Sequencing was done on a sample of memory CD4+ T cells sorted from blood. Subset reported: CD45RA-negative fraction. The chain links TRBV28 to TRBJ1-5, with 7 positions matching TRBD1. Here the CDR3 DNA reads TGTGCCAGCAGGTATTCGGACAGGCAGCCCCAGCATTTT. This codes for CASRYSDRQPQHF.